The 31 T cell receptor beta chains reported below all come from one sample, sequenced in a study of T cell responses to AZD1222 COVID-19 vaccine. Libraries were prepared by immunoSEQ multiplex PCR; TCRdb keeps only in-frame clonotypes and omits some of them. Among 110,000 to 150,000 clones listed, 85% to 95% were seen once. Material: peripheral blood, obtained on day 0 of AZD1222 vaccination. These TCRs come from an adult in good health.

This clone appeared a single time. The CDR3 reads CASSSNYNQPQHF. CDR3 DNA: TGTGCCAGTAGTAGCAATTACAATCAGCCCCAGCATTTT. The chain is built from TRBV19 and TRBJ1-5, with D unclear. The germline CDR1 and CDR2 sequences are LNHDA and SQIVND (reference sequence). Trimming took off 4 bases at V and 3 bases at J, with 7 bases between the two ends. CDR3 length equals 13 residues.

CDR3 DNA: TGTGCCAGCAGCATCTCTATGAACTACGAGCAGTACTTC. Its protein product is CASSISMNYEQYF. The V and J genes are TRBV7-8 and TRBJ2-7, with D unresolved. Trimming stripped 5 bases from V and 3 bases from J, with 11 bases between. The CDR3 has 13 residues. CDR1 is SGHVS and CDR2 is FQNEAQ in the germline V gene.

The CDR3 sequence is CASSLDRAPQPQHF. CDR3 nucleotide sequence: TGTGCCAGCAGCTTAGACAGGGCCCCCCAGCCCCAGCATTTT. The chain has TRBV7-2 and TRBJ1-5, with D perhaps TRBD1 (6 bases). Germline CDR1 is SGHTA and CDR2 is FQGNSA. This CDR3 has 14 residues. Trimming left V 1 base short and J 7 bases short, with 11 bases between. Drawing the rest from reference TRBV7-2 and TRBJ1-5, the complete variable domain is GAGVSQSPSNKVTEKGKDVELRCDPISGHTALYWYRQSLGQGLEFLIYFQGNSAPDKSGLPSDRFSAERTGGSVSTLTIQRTQQEDSAVYLCASSLDRAPQPQHFGDGTRLSIL.

This sequence joins TRBV9 and TRBJ1-2; D perhaps matches TRBD1 (5 bases). Per the germline V gene, CDR1 is SGDLS and CDR2 is YYNGEE. Trimming pared 3 bases from V and 2 bases from J, leaving 11 bases between. This CDR3 has 14 amino acids. The CDR3 DNA reads as TGTGCCAGCAGCGGGGAGTCAGGGAACTATGGCTACACCTTC. Its protein is CASSGESGNYGYTF.

V is TRBV20-1 and J is TRBJ2-5, with a tentative D call TRBD2 (5 bases). Trimming took off 6 bases at V and 4 bases at J, with 15 bases between the two ends. CDR1 is DFQATT, CDR2 SNEGSKA, per germline (reference sequence). The CDR3 is 13 residues long. The CDR3 protein is CSASRGEGETQYF. The CDR3, as DNA: TGCAGTGCCAGTCGTGGAGAGGGAGAGACCCAGTACTTC.

The chain carries TRBV5-1 and TRBJ2-1; TRBD2 is a possible D gene (5 bases). The CDR3 length is 15 residues. CDR1 is SGHRS and CDR2 is YFSETQ in the germline V gene. Deletions cut 5 bases from V and 0 bases from J, with 12 bases between. DNA of the CDR3: TGCGCCAGCAGACCTGACGGGAACTCCTACAATGAGCAGTTCTTC. Protein sequence: CASRPDGNSYNEQFF.

V usage is TRBV12-3 or TRBV12-4 and J usage is TRBJ2-5; D is unresolved. V was shortened by 6 bases and J by 1 base, with 9 bases between the two germline ends. The CDR3 is 13 amino acids. DNA of the CDR3: TGTGCCAGCAGCCAACGGTTCCAAGAGACCCAGTACTTC. It is translated as CASSQRFQETQYF.

A remark on this clone: Within the sample, other DNA sequences also encode this same CDR3. The chain joins TRBV25-1 to TRBJ1-4; D unresolved. This CDR3 region has 14 residues. The V end was cut by 4 bases, the J end by 4 bases, with 10 bases between. The germline V gene has CDR1 MGHDK and CDR2 SYGVNS. The CDR3 region has the DNA TGTGCCAGCAGTGGGGGAGGAGGTAATGAAAAACTGTTTTTT. This translates into CASSGGGGNEKLFF. The full variable domain, rest sourced from reference TRBV25-1 and TRBJ1-4, is EADIYQTPRYLVIGTGKKITLECSQTMGHDKMYWYQQDPGMELHLIHYSYGVNSTEKGDLSSESTVSRIRTEHFPLTLESARPSHTSQYLCASSGGGGNEKLFFGSGTQLSVL.

The genes are TRBV6-5 and TRBJ2-5; TRBD1 is a possible D gene (6 bases). The CDR3 is 14 residues long. V lost 2 bases to trimming and J lost 4 bases, with 11 bases between them. CDR1 and CDR2 from the germline V gene are MNHEY and SVGAGI. DNA for the CDR3: TGTGCCAGCAGTTACGGCGGCAGGGGAGAGACCCAGTACTTC. The encoded protein is CASSYGGRGETQYF.

The rearrangement uses TRBV19 and TRBJ1-5; no clear D. From germline, CDR1 is LNHDA and CDR2 SQIVND (reference sequence). Trimming pared 4 bases from V and 1 base from J, leaving 11 bases between. The CDR3 covers 15 residues. CDR3 protein: CASSKGIWSNQPQHF. The CDR3 DNA is TGTGCCAGTAGTAAAGGGATCTGGAGCAATCAGCCCCAGCATTTT.

The chain couples TRBV5-8 to TRBJ2-3; 11 nucleotides agree with TRBD1. Looked up from germline, CDR1 is SGHTS and CDR2 is YDEGEE. Losses at the gene ends were 7 bases for V and 4 bases for J; bases not matched to a gene: 8. The CDR3 covers 15 residues. CDR3 coding DNA: TGTGCCAGCGAAGGACAGGGGGCCGCGGCAGATACGCAGTATTTT. Encoded protein: CASEGQGAAADTQYF.

This clone was picked up one time. An end of the junction does not agree with germline; a read error may underlie this. The rearrangement joins TRBV30 to TRBJ1-2; D possibly corresponds to TRBD1 (6 bases). Germline lookup yields CDR1 GTSNPN and CDR2 SVGIG (reference sequence). The CDR3 loop spans 11 amino acids. For the CDR3, the DNA is TGTGCCGGGAGGAGAGGGGGGGGCTACACCTTC. This translates into CAGRRGGGYTF.

The J gene is TRBJ2-7, the V gene TRBV5-1; no reliable D call. The V gene's germline CDR1 is SGHRS and CDR2 YFSETQ. The ends were cut back, 4 bases at V and 3 bases at J, with 11 bases in the middle. The CDR3 covers 13 residues. The CDR3 bases are TGCGCCAGCAGCGGGAACAGAGGCTACGAGCAGTACTTC. This sequence encodes CASSGNRGYEQYF.

The chain carries TRBV5-4 and TRBJ1-1; unclear D gene. The germline gives CDR1 SGHNT, CDR2 YYREEE (reference sequence). Deletions cut 1 base from V and 7 bases from J, with 8 bases between. The CDR3 length is 12 residues. Written as DNA, the CDR3 is TGTGCCAGCAGCTTGAGTGAGCGTGAAGCTTTCTTT. Amino acids: CASSLSEREAFF.

The chain is built from TRBV3-1 (or the pseudogene TRBV3-2) and TRBJ2-2; the D gene is possibly TRBD2 (6 bases). Germline V gives CDR1 LGHDT, CDR2 YNNKEL (reference sequence). This CDR3 has 15 amino acids. The V gene lost 3 bases and the J gene lost 5 bases, with 13 bases spanning the gap. The CDR3, as DNA: TGTGCCAGCAGCCAGAGGGGAGGTGAGACCGGGGAGCTGTTTTTT. Translation gives CASSQRGGETGELFF.

V is TRBV11-2 and J is TRBJ1-1, with a possible D match to TRBD1 (5 bases). The CDR3 has 16 amino acids. V was shortened by 4 bases and J by 5 bases, with 20 bases between the two germline ends. The V gene's germline CDR1 is SGHAT and CDR2 FQNNGV. The CDR3 bases are TGTGCCAGCAGCTCCCGACGTCGGCCAGGGTCAACTGAAGCTTTCTTT. This sequence encodes CASSSRRRPGSTEAFF.

CDR3 region: CASSSHLAQANTGELFF. CDR3 bases: TGTGCCAGCAGCTCACACCTTGCACAGGCGAACACCGGGGAGCTGTTTTTT. The V call is TRBV27, the J call TRBJ2-2, with TRBD1 as a possible D gene (5 bases). Trimming removed 6 bases at V and 0 bases at J, with 17 bases between. This CDR3 is built from 17 residues. The germline gives CDR1 MNHEY, CDR2 SMNVEV (reference sequence).

The chain carries TRBV30 and TRBJ2-1; no clear D gene. Trimming cost V 1 base and J 5 bases, with 9 bases left between them. Germline loops: CDR1 GTSNPN, CDR2 SVGIG (reference sequence). The CDR3 consists of 13 residues. The CDR3 reads CAWSGAFNNEQFF. Here the CDR3 DNA reads TGTGCCTGGAGTGGGGCTTTTAACAATGAGCAGTTCTTC.

The chain employs TRBV27 and TRBJ1-1; tentatively, D is TRBD1 (6 bases). The V gene lost 2 bases and the J gene lost 4 bases, with 17 bases spanning the gap. The CDR3 has 16 residues. Germline CDR1 reads MNHEY; CDR2 reads SMNVEV (reference sequence). The CDR3 sequence is CASSLIGGAGSTEAFF. The CDR3 DNA follows: TGTGCCAGCAGTTTAATTGGGGGGGCAGGGAGCACTGAAGCTTTCTTT.

The J gene is TRBJ2-6, the V gene TRBV18, with TRBD2 identical over 11 bases. The CDR3 contains 20 residues. CDR1 and CDR2 (germline): KGHSH, LQKENI. J was trimmed by 0 bases and V by 2 bases; bases with no gene match: 9. Here the CDR3 reads CASSPGPGLAVPSGANVLTF. The CDR3 DNA reads TGTGCCAGCTCACCAGGGCCGGGACTAGCGGTTCCCTCTGGGGCCAACGTCCTGACTTTC.

V gene TRBV6-1 combines with J gene TRBJ2-5, with 9 bases aligning to TRBD2. Germline CDR1 MNHNS, CDR2 SASEGT. CDR3 length equals 16 residues. Unmatched junction bases numbered 9, after V lost 2 bases and J lost 5 bases. Here the CDR3 DNA reads TGTGCCAGCAGTGAAACTCGGGCTAGCGGGAAGGAGACCCAGTACTTC. This encodes CASSETRASGKETQYF.

The chain is built from TRBV7-9 and TRBJ2-3, with D unclear. Trimming cost V 2 bases and J 7 bases, with 13 bases left between them. Germline V gene lookup returns CDR1 SEHNR and CDR2 FQNEAQ (reference sequence). This CDR3 comprises 14 residues. The CDR3, as DNA: TGTGCCAGCAGCTTACTAGTTAGGGTTAATACGCAGTATTTT. Translating it yields CASSLLVRVNTQYF.

This clone has a single count. This chain links TRBV18 with TRBJ1-6; D unclear. CDR1 is KGHSH and CDR2 is LQKENI in the germline V gene. V dropped 0 bases and J dropped 6 bases, with 12 bases sitting between them. The CDR3 has 16 amino acids. CDR3 DNA: TGTGCCAGCTCACCACCGACCGATCTGGGTAATTCACCCCTCCACTTT. Translating gives CASSPPTDLGNSPLHF.

The CDR3 nucleotides read TGTGCCAGTAGTTTTAGACAGGGCTATGGCTACACCTTC. Translation gives CASSFRQGYGYTF. V gene TRBV19 combines with J gene TRBJ1-2; 7 bases align to TRBD1. V shed 5 bases, J shed 4 bases, and the junction held 4 bases outside the gene matches. The germline gives CDR1 LNHDA, CDR2 SQIVND (reference sequence). The CDR3 runs to 13 residues.

This chain links TRBV29-1 with TRBJ2-1, with 11 bases that match TRBD2. V lost 6 bases and J lost 1; bases outside the gene matches: 17. This CDR3 is built from 19 residues. Germline lookup yields CDR1 SQVTM and CDR2 ANQGSEA. In DNA, the CDR3 is TGCAGCGTCACCGCCGAGACTAGCGGGGTTTTTTTATCCTACAATGAGCAGTTCTTC. This translates into CSVTAETSGVFLSYNEQFF.

The chain has TRBV11-2 and TRBJ2-2; 8 positions match TRBD1. CDR3 length: 14 amino acids. Per the germline V gene, CDR1 is SGHAT and CDR2 is FQNNGV. V shed 4 bases and J 5 bases; nucleotides not matched to a gene: 3. CDR3 sequence reads: CASSSTGGTGELFF. The CDR3 DNA sequence: TGTGCCAGCAGCTCTACAGGGGGGACCGGGGAGCTGTTTTTT.

The chain has TRBV27 and TRBJ1-5; D unresolved. Germline loops: CDR1 MNHEY, CDR2 SMNVEV (reference sequence). Trimming stripped 3 bases from V and 0 bases from J, with 9 bases between. CDR3 length equals 15 residues. This chain's CDR3 is CASSFQADSNQPQHF. The CDR3 coding sequence is TGTGCCAGCAGTTTCCAGGCAGATAGCAATCAGCCCCAGCATTTT.

J is TRBJ1-2 and V is TRBV6-4, with 9 bases matching TRBD1. This CDR3 contains 14 residues. Germline-derived CDR1 and CDR2 are MRHNA and SNTAGT. The junction had 8 bases not matched to a gene; V was cut back by 8 bases and J by 4 bases. CDR3 amino acids: CASRPGTGFYGYTF. CDR3 DNA: TGTGCCAGCCGTCCCGGGACAGGGTTCTATGGCTACACCTTC.

The chain combines TRBV6-5 with TRBJ1-1; 8 positions agree with TRBD1. V shed 0 bases and J 4 bases; nucleotides not matched to a gene: 4. CDR1 is MNHEY and CDR2 is SVGAGI in the germline V gene. The CDR3 runs 15 residues. The CDR3 sequence is CASSYSQGAVTEAFF. The CDR3 DNA sequence: TGTGCCAGCAGTTACTCGCAGGGGGCGGTCACTGAAGCTTTCTTT.

The V and J genes are TRBV5-5 and TRBJ1-1, with 8 bases matching TRBD1. CDR3 length: 14 amino acids. Trimming cost V 0 bases and J 7 bases; bases outside gene matches: 5. Germline V gene sequence: CDR1 SGHKS, CDR2 YYEKEE (reference sequence). The CDR3 nucleotides are TGTGCCAGCAGCTTGGGGCAGGGGGCATATGAAGCTTTCTTT. Its protein product is CASSLGQGAYEAFF.

J is TRBJ2-7 and V is TRBV30; 7 bases line up with TRBD2. V shed 2 bases and J 7 bases; nucleotides not matched to a gene: 5. CDR3 length: 12 amino acids. CDR1 and CDR2 from the germline V gene are GTSNPN and SVGIG (reference sequence). CDR3 coding DNA: TGTGCCTGGAGTTACGGGAGGCTGGAGCAGTACTTC. Protein product: CAWSYGRLEQYF.